Below, one TCR beta chain is given with its context. Its antigen is unidentified. This sample was included in a study of shared clonotypes between healthy human individuals. Across the study: The cohort comprised a couple of women and a few men. Their ages spanned 18 to 49 years. A donor's plate count was three for CD4 naive and three for CD4 memory; CD8 naive had two and CD8 memory one. Study results and caveats: It was the non-shared clonotypes that had lower generation probabilities than clonotypes shared by all four donors.

V lost 5 bases and J lost 7; bases outside the gene matches: 13. CDR1 is MNHNS and CDR2 is SASEGT in the germline V gene. The CDR3 runs 17 residues. Replicate PCRs run on sorted subsets employed 150 to 250 ng DNA, approximately 30,000 T cell genomes. The data were produced by immunoSEQ multiplex PCR, yet TCRdb's version contains in-frame clones alone and is incomplete. The top ten hold about 0.38% of the sample, which has 2 million to 3 million clones, roughly 93% seen once. The chain has TRBV6-1 and TRBJ2-2; 10 nucleotides match TRBD1. Input material: naive CD4+ T cells from PBMCs. Subset defined: CD45RA+ positively selected. This receptor was identified in a man aged 18 to 30 in good health. Some clones in this sample may be carry-over from other donors' samples. CDR3 amino acids: CASSKGQGGGEVGELFF. The CDR3 coding sequence is TGTGCCAGCAGTAAAGGACAGGGGGGAGGAGAAGTCGGGGAGCTGTTTTTT.